A single sample is the source of the 25 T cell receptor beta chains below, sequenced in a study of cytomegalovirus exposure and HLA in healthy donors. The PCR contained 60 Vbeta and 13 Jbeta primers. The repertoire was sequenced with immunoSEQ multiplex PCR; TCRdb's copy has only in-frame clones and lacks some. The data contain fewer than 250,000 clones, about 76% of them seen just once; the ten biggest clones take up around 0.38%. Material: PBMCs. The receptors shown here come from a male donor in good health and CMV-seropositive.

V gene TRBV5-1 combines with J gene TRBJ2-5, with D tentatively TRBD1 (6 bases). The CDR3 has 14 amino acids. Germline CDR1 SGHRS, CDR2 YFSETQ. Trimming removed 3 bases from V and 1 base from J, with 10 bases in between. The CDR3 sequence: CASSSGQPQETQYF. CDR3 DNA: TGCGCCAGCAGCTCTGGACAGCCCCAAGAGACCCAGTACTTC.

V usage is TRBV5-4 and J usage is TRBJ1-4; D gene uncertain. The CDR3 is made up of 15 amino acids. CDR1 and CDR2 (germline): SGHNT, YYREEE (reference sequence). Trimming took 1 base from V and 0 from J, leaving 7 bases between them. CDR3 amino acids: CASSLSGTTNEKLFF. As DNA, the CDR3 is TGTGCCAGCAGCTTGTCAGGAACAACTAATGAAAAACTGTTTTTT.

The gene calls are TRBV6-4 and TRBJ2-1, with D unresolved. Trimming removed 3 bases from V and 10 bases from J, with 13 bases in between. This CDR3 is built from 13 residues. Per germline, CDR1 MRHNA and CDR2 SNTAGT. CDR3 amino acids: CASSDGPYREQFF. In DNA form, the CDR3 reads TGTGCCAGCAGTGATGGCCCTTATCGCGAGCAGTTCTTC.

This clone was recorded only once. The chain employs TRBV14 and TRBJ1-5; TRBD1 matches 7 bases. V was pared by 8 bases and J by 5 bases, with 6 bases of the junction left unmatched. Germline values: CDR1 SGHDN, CDR2 FVKESK. The CDR3 covers 13 residues. The CDR3, as DNA: TGTGCCAGCGCCCGGGACAGCGATCAGCCCCAGCATTTT. Its translation: CASARDSDQPQHF. The full variable domain, its missing parts supplied by reference TRBV14 and TRBJ1-5, is EAGVTQFPSHSVIEKGQTVTLRCDPISGHDNLYWYRRVMGKEIKFLLHFVKESKQDESGMPNNRFLAERTGGTYSTLKVQPAELEDSGVYFCASARDSDQPQHFGDGTRLSIL.

V gene TRBV11-1 combines with J gene TRBJ2-7, with 12 positions matching TRBD2. CDR3 length: 18 residues. V lost 0 bases to trimming and J lost 2 bases; unmatched junction nucleotides: 8. Germline assignment: CDR1 SGHAT and CDR2 FQDESV (reference sequence). The CDR3 DNA is TGTGCCAGCAGCTTAGCGTCGACTAGCGGGAGCACTACCTACGAGCAGTACTTC. The encoded protein is CASSLASTSGSTTYEQYF.

The chain joins TRBV10-3 to TRBJ1-2, with 9 nucleotides matching TRBD1. CDR3 length equals 14 residues. The junction had 12 bases not matched to a gene; V was cut back by 11 bases and J by 5 bases. Germline V gene data show CDR1 as ENHRY and CDR2 as SYGVKD. The CDR3 loop is CAAGQGLMGYGYTF. In nucleotides, the CDR3 is TGTGCCGCCGGACAGGGGTTAATGGGGTATGGCTACACCTTC.

The rearrangement links TRBV15 to TRBJ2-1, with a weak D call TRBD1 (5 bases). The length of the CDR3 is 13 residues. CDR1 LNHNV and CDR2 YYDKDF come from the germline V gene (reference sequence). The germline V and J ends were trimmed by 5 bases and 5 bases, with 10 bases remaining between them. In DNA form, the CDR3 reads TGTGCCACCAGCCATAGGGGTGACAATGAGCAGTTCTTC. Protein: CATSHRGDNEQFF.

This rearrangement joins TRBV15 to TRBJ2-1; 11 bases fit TRBD2. Germline V lookup: CDR1 LNHNV, CDR2 YYDKDF (reference sequence). The CDR3 totals 18 residues. The V and J ends lost 1 base and 0 bases, in that order; junction bases with no gene match: 5. This CDR3 is CATSRGGTSGHSYNEQFF. CDR3 coding DNA: TGTGCCACCAGCAGAGGAGGGACTAGCGGACACTCCTACAATGAGCAGTTCTTC.

The V call is TRBV30, the J call TRBJ2-7; 9 bases match TRBD1. V shed 3 bases, J shed 5 bases, and the junction held 5 bases outside the gene matches. The CDR3 consists of 13 residues. CDR1 and CDR2 from the germline V gene are GTSNPN and SVGIG (reference sequence). Here the CDR3 DNA reads TGTGCCTGGAGCCGGGACAGGGAGGACGAGCAGTACTTC. It encodes CAWSRDREDEQYF.

This clone was observed once. The genes are TRBV5-1 and TRBJ2-3; TRBD2 matches at 10 bases. The CDR3 sequence is 15 residues long. V shed 4 bases, J shed 8 bases, and the junction held 10 bases outside the gene matches. Per germline, CDR1 SGHRS and CDR2 YFSETQ. CDR3 nucleotide sequence: TGCGCCAGCAGCGTGTCCGGGACTAGCGTAGGTACGCAGTATTTT. It specifies CASSVSGTSVGTQYF.

The chain recombines TRBV7-8 with TRBJ2-1; D might be TRBD2 (6 bases). V was shortened by 4 bases and J by 2 bases, with 12 bases between the two germline ends. The CDR3 has 15 residues. The germline V gene has CDR1 SGHVS and CDR2 FQNEAQ. CDR3 sequence (DNA): TGTGCCAGCAGCTCCGCGGGGAAGGCCTACAATGAGCAGTTCTTC. The encoded protein is CASSSAGKAYNEQFF.

The genes are TRBV5-6 and TRBJ2-5; no definite D call. The CDR3 sequence is 11 residues long. V gave up 0 bases and J gave up 5 bases, with 2 bases separating them. Germline-derived CDR1 and CDR2 are SGHDT and YYEEEE. CDR3 sequence (DNA): TGTGCCAGCAGCTTGGCGGAGACCCAGTACTTC. It yields the protein CASSLAETQYF.

This clone showed up just a few times. The gene calls are TRBV6-5 and TRBJ2-7; D is uncertain. Trimming took 0 bases from V and 5 from J, leaving 14 bases between them. CDR3 size: 15 residues. The germline CDR1 and CDR2 sequences are MNHEY and SVGAGI. The CDR3 sequence: CASSYSSPRFDEQYF. DNA for the CDR3: TGTGCCAGCAGTTACTCTTCCCCTAGGTTCGACGAGCAGTACTTC.

The genes are TRBV4-1 and TRBJ2-1; the D gene is possibly TRBD2 (5 bases). Germline CDR1 and CDR2: MGHRA and YSYEKL. The V and J ends lost 1 base and 2 bases respectively, with 12 bases between them. CDR3 length: 16 amino acids. The CDR3 coding sequence is TGCGCCAGCAGCCAAGGCCGGACTCGTACCTACAATGAGCAGTTCTTC. This codes for CASSQGRTRTYNEQFF.

V usage is TRBV7-3 and J usage is TRBJ2-2; the match to TRBD2 covers 7 bases. With V trimmed by 2 bases and J by 6 bases, 3 bases remained unmatched. The CDR3 has 14 amino acids. Germline values: CDR1 SGHTA, CDR2 FQGTGA. The DNA for the CDR3 is TGTGCCAGCAGCTTAGGGGGGGAAGCCGGGGAGCTGTTTTTT. Protein sequence: CASSLGGEAGELFF. The whole variable domain, filled in from reference TRBV7-3 and TRBJ2-2, reads GAGVSQTPSNKVTEKGKYVELRCDPISGHTALYWYRQSLGQGPEFLIYFQGTGAADDSGLPNDRFFAVRPEGSVSTLKIQRTERGDSAVYLCASSLGGEAGELFFGEGSRLTVL.

The chain joins TRBV28 to TRBJ1-2, with TRBD1 matching 7 bases. Germline V gives CDR1 MDHEN, CDR2 SYDVKM. The J segment lost 2 bases and the V segment lost 3 bases, leaving 0 bases of the junction unmatched. The CDR3 consists of 13 residues. In DNA, the CDR3 is TGTGCCAGCAGTTTGGGACAGAACTATGGCTACACCTTC. Its protein is CASSLGQNYGYTF.

The CDR3, as DNA: TGTGCCACTCCAATAACGGGGGGGCGGGATGAGCAGTTCTTC. This encodes CATPITGGRDEQFF. The J gene is TRBJ2-1, the V gene TRBV5-4; 8 nucleotides align to TRBD2. This CDR3 comprises 14 residues. CDR1 is SGHNT and CDR2 is YYREEE in the germline V gene (reference sequence). The V gene end was trimmed by 9 bases and the J gene end by 8 bases; junction bases not matched to a gene: 13.

This sequence joins TRBV18 and TRBJ2-7; 9 nucleotides agree with TRBD1. Germline V gene sequence: CDR1 KGHSH, CDR2 LQKENI. The CDR3 spans 18 residues. With V trimmed by 1 base and J by 5 bases, 15 bases remained unmatched. For the CDR3, the DNA is TGTGCCAGCTCACCACTTGGGAGCCTCGGGACAGGGACCAACGAGCAGTACTTC. Residues: CASSPLGSLGTGTNEQYF.

The rearrangement uses TRBV7-2 and TRBJ2-2, with D possibly being TRBD2 (5 bases). V was shortened by 4 bases and J by 3 bases, with 9 bases between the two germline ends. The CDR3 is 14 amino acids. The germline V gene encodes CDR1 SGHTA and CDR2 FQGNSA. The CDR3 coding sequence is TGTGCCAGCAGCTCCGGGATCGACACCGGGGAGCTGTTTTTT. This codes for CASSSGIDTGELFF.

This chain joins TRBV6-5 and TRBJ2-3, with 12 positions matching TRBD2. This CDR3 has 15 residues. Germline assignment: CDR1 MNHEY and CDR2 SVGAGI. The J segment lost 4 bases and the V segment lost 6 bases, leaving 5 bases of the junction unmatched. The CDR3 nucleotides are TGTGCCAGCAGCCGGACTAGCGGGGTTTCAGATACGCAGTATTTT. Translation gives CASSRTSGVSDTQYF.

The chain links TRBV7-6 to TRBJ2-7; 7 nucleotides match TRBD1. Per the germline V gene, CDR1 is SGHVS and CDR2 is FNYEAQ. Unmatched junction bases numbered 7, after V lost 2 bases and J lost 0 bases. The CDR3 runs to 16 residues. The CDR3 DNA follows: TGTGCCAGCAGCTTAAAGCCGGGACAGAGCTCCTACGAGCAGTACTTC. Translating gives CASSLKPGQSSYEQYF. Combining the CDR3 with reference TRBV7-6 and TRBJ2-7 gives the whole variable domain GAGVSQSPRYKVTKRGQDVALRCDPISGHVSLYWYRQALGQGPEFLTYFNYEAQQDKSGLPNDRFSAERPEGSISTLTIQRTEQRDSAMYRCASSLKPGQSSYEQYFGPGTRLTVT.

The V gene is TRBV18, the J gene TRBJ1-6; D not certain. The V end was cut by 2 bases, the J end by 7 bases, with 12 bases between. Germline CDR1 and CDR2: KGHSH and LQKENI. The length of the CDR3 is 15 residues. For the CDR3, the DNA is TGTGCCAGCTCACCAACACAGCCTTTGAATTCACCCCTCCACTTT. It encodes CASSPTQPLNSPLHF.

The genes are TRBV5-3 and TRBJ2-1; D possibly corresponds to TRBD2 (6 bases). TRBV5-3 is sorted into the ORF group, with uncertain function. The CDR3 consists of 16 residues. Deletions cut 0 bases from V and 9 bases from J, with 19 bases between. CDR3 sequence (DNA): TGTGCCAGAAGCTTGGAATCGGGTAGCGCGGAGGGTGAGCAGTTCTTC. Amino acids: CARSLESGSAEGEQFF.

The chain recombines TRBV7-2 with TRBJ2-3; TRBD2 matches 8 bases. Germline lookup yields CDR1 SGHTA and CDR2 FQGNSA. V shed 5 bases and J 10 bases; nucleotides not matched to a gene: 14. This CDR3 is built from 15 residues. Here the CDR3 reads CASSPGTRALGAQYF. CDR3 sequence (DNA): TGTGCCAGCAGCCCCGGGACTAGGGCCCTAGGGGCGCAGTATTTT. Full variable domain (outside the CDR3, taken from reference TRBV7-2 and TRBJ2-3): GAGVSQSPSNKVTEKGKDVELRCDPISGHTALYWYRQSLGQGLEFLIYFQGNSAPDKSGLPSDRFSAERTGGSVSTLTIQRTQQEDSAVYLCASSPGTRALGAQYFGPGTRLTVL.

The chain couples TRBV11-3 to TRBJ2-1; a possible D gene is TRBD2 (6 bases). This CDR3 has 13 residues. The V gene lost 5 bases and the J gene lost 8 bases, with 13 bases spanning the gap. Germline assignment: CDR1 SGHNT and CDR2 YENEEA. In nucleotides, the CDR3 is TGTGCCAGCAGCAAGACTAGAAACTATGAGCAGTTCTTC. Translating it yields CASSKTRNYEQFF.